This T cell receptor beta chain was documented in a study of blood T cell repertoires in COVID-19. The wider study: Sites across the United States, Italy and Spain contributed samples from acute and convalescent COVID-19. PBMCs, B-cell-depleted T cells, or T cells provided the cDNA or gDNA that made up the material.

In the original workflow: Amplification of reference gene primers provided the estimated nucleated cell counts. Generated by immunoSEQ multiplex PCR, the TCRdb table keeps only in-frame clones and is missing some. V and J calls and clone size are as listed in that table; D and trimming were resolved from the DNA. The sample has under 350,000 clones, 65% to 90% seen once. The V segment lost 7 bases and the J segment 7 bases; nucleotides outside the gene matches: 6. Germline CDR1 is SGHDN and CDR2 is FVKESK. This CDR3 spans 14 amino acids. The chain couples TRBV14 to TRBJ2-1, with 11 bases identical to TRBD2. The source is a human donor in a cohort sampled during active COVID-19. The sequenced sample consisted of peripheral blood. CDR3 protein: CASMVAGGSNEQFF. CDR3 coding DNA: TGTGCCAGCATGGTAGCGGGAGGGAGTAATGAGCAGTTCTTC.